This T cell receptor (beta chain) was profiled in a study of ipilimumab plus nivolumab after autologous stem cell transplantation. Per the germline V gene, CDR1 is SGHRS and CDR2 is YFSETQ. This CDR3 region has 13 residues. The junction had 4 bases not matched to a gene; V was cut back by 7 bases and J by 4 bases. Assay used: immunoSEQ multiplex PCR; TCRdb lists only in-frame clones, some missing. The table lists more than 20,000 clones, over 70% of them singletons. The sequencing used PBMCs, collected in a trial of ipilimumab plus nivolumab as post-transplant consolidation. The origin of this receptor is a male donor with diffuse large B-cell lymphoma. V is TRBV5-1 and J is TRBJ2-2; 7 bases are shared with TRBD1. The chain's CDR3 is CASGTGVTGELFF. The CDR3 DNA sequence: TGCGCCAGCGGAACAGGGGTCACCGGGGAGCTGTTTTTT.